This T cell receptor beta chain was sequenced for a study of human T cells and chemical hapten exposure. Turning to the study itself: Doses of diphenylcyclopropenone went to the patients' scalps weekly throughout the roughly 24-week study. Once 0.01% DPC had been applied to the upper back by patch test, readings were taken at 6 days.

Single cDNA molecules in the library carried unique molecular identifiers attached during preparation. Each CDR3 protein gets one entry after TCRdb re-called the RACE reads with MiXCR. Of approximately 260,000 distinct CDR3 sequences listed, approximately 7.5% are singletons. Time point in this sample: pre-sensitization, week 0. The treatment is: therapeutic diphenylcyclopropenone sensitization with weekly scalp DPC. Donation of samples came from alopecia patients who were 18 to 70 years old and suitable for DPC. The V gene end was trimmed by 7 bases and the J gene end by 7 bases; junction bases not matched to a gene: 5. The CDR3 covers 12 residues. Germline V lookup: CDR1 SQVTM, CDR2 ANQGSEA. This clonotype was counted at least ten times.

J is TRBJ2-7 and V is TRBV29-1, with 12 bases that match TRBD1. The specimen comprised whole blood, sampled in connection with sensitization to the hapten diphenylcyclopropenone (DPC). The clonotype comes from a man aged 18 to 30 with alopecia areata. Some clones in this sample may be carry-over from other donors' samples. For the CDR3, the DNA is TGCAGCGCGGGACAGGGGGCGGGGGAGCAGTACTTC. Protein product: CSAGQGAGEQYF.